The 10 T cell receptor beta chains below all came from one sample that was sequenced in a study of blood T cell repertoires in COVID-19. Produced via immunoSEQ multiplex PCR; TCRdb's table is partial and in-frame only. The repertoire holds fewer than 200,000 clones, with 74% as singletons. The sample consisted of peripheral blood. All receptors come from a woman over 75 with acute or convalescent COVID-19.

This clone occurred a few times. The chain employs TRBV6-5 and TRBJ2-7; TRBD2 might be the D (5 bases). CDR3 length: 15 amino acids. Germline CDR1 and CDR2: MNHEY and SVGAGI. V was clipped by 2 bases and J by 1 base, with 12 bases between them. The DNA for the CDR3 is TGTGCCAGCAGTTACCTGAAAGGAGGTTCCTACGAGCAGTACTTC. Translated, it gives CASSYLKGGSYEQYF.

Here the CDR3 DNA reads TGTGCCATCAGCAGACCCGACAGGGTTGGCGGGGAGCTGTTTTTT. This sequence encodes CAISRPDRVGGELFF. This chain joins TRBV10-3 and TRBJ2-2; 7 bases are a match to TRBD1. Germline lookup yields CDR1 ENHRY and CDR2 SYGVKD. The CDR3 length is 15 residues. The J segment lost 7 bases and the V segment lost 6 bases, leaving 11 bases of the junction unmatched.

V is TRBV12-3 or TRBV12-4 and J is TRBJ2-7; a possible D gene is TRBD2 (6 bases). Deletions cut 1 base from V and 8 bases from J, with 12 bases between. This CDR3 has 13 residues. CDR3 coding DNA: TGTGCCAGCAGTTTAGGGGGGGTCATTCAGCAGTACTTC. Translating it yields CASSLGGVIQQYF.

This clone was counted a few times. CDR3 DNA sequence: TGCGCCAGCAGCCTCGGGAGGGGGAGCTTCTCTGGAAACACCATATATTTT. Amino acid sequence: CASSLGRGSFSGNTIYF. The chain is built from TRBV4-1 and TRBJ1-3; tentative D call: TRBD1 (6 bases). Germline-derived CDR1 and CDR2 are MGHRA and YSYEKL. Between the trimmed V and J ends, which lost 4 bases and 0 bases, there was a span of 16 bases. This CDR3 spans 17 amino acids.

The chain carries TRBV27 and TRBJ2-3; D unresolved. CDR1 is MNHEY, CDR2 SMNVEV, per germline (reference sequence). Trimming removed 4 bases at V and 2 bases at J, with 19 bases between. The CDR3 covers 17 residues. The CDR3 coding sequence is TGTGCCAGCAGTTCGATCAAACAGAGCCGTACCACAGATACGCAGTATTTT. Its protein is CASSSIKQSRTTDTQYF.

The chain employs TRBV3-1 (or the pseudogene TRBV3-2) and TRBJ1-1; 8 nucleotides match TRBD1. J gave up 4 bases and V 3 bases, and 4 bases lay outside the gene matches. The CDR3 length is 14 residues. CDR1 is LGHDT, CDR2 YNNKEL, per germline (reference sequence). The CDR3 bases are TGTGCCAGCAGCCAGGAACAGGGGGGCACTGAAGCTTTCTTT. Translation: CASSQEQGGTEAFF.

The V call is TRBV27, the J call TRBJ2-3, with D unresolved. The CDR3 totals 13 residues. V dropped 10 bases and J dropped 4 bases, with 15 bases sitting between them. Germline CDR1 reads MNHEY; CDR2 reads SMNVEV (reference sequence). Written as DNA, the CDR3 is TGTGCCAACCCAATGACTTGGCCAGATACGCAGTATTTT. Its protein is CANPMTWPDTQYF.

The rearrangement joins TRBV5-6 to TRBJ2-3; 7 bases fit TRBD1. From germline, CDR1 is SGHDT and CDR2 YYEEEE. The V and J ends lost 3 bases and 7 bases, in that order; junction bases with no gene match: 5. The length of the CDR3 is 13 residues. In DNA form, the CDR3 reads TGTGCCAGCAGCTGGGGACAGTTGAATACGCAGTATTTT. This encodes CASSWGQLNTQYF.

The chain combines TRBV10-3 with TRBJ2-5, with 9 positions matching TRBD2. This CDR3 contains 13 residues. CDR1 ENHRY and CDR2 SYGVKD come from the germline V gene. J gave up 5 bases and V 10 bases, and 8 bases lay outside the gene matches. The CDR3 DNA sequence: TGTGCCACCATTGGCACTAGCGGGGAGACCCAGTACTTC. Translation gives CATIGTSGETQYF.

The chain couples TRBV10-1 to TRBJ2-2, with TRBD2 matching over 8 bases. After removal of 2 bases from V and 3 bases from J, the junction contained 2 bases not matched to a gene. The CDR3 runs 15 residues. Germline CDR1 WNHNN, CDR2 SYGVQD (reference sequence). The DNA of the CDR3 is TGCGCCAGCAGTGAGACTAGCGGCTACACCGGGGAGCTGTTTTTT. The encoded protein is CASSETSGYTGELFF.